This T cell receptor (beta chain) was profiled in a study of control samples from healthy donors and cancer patients. Germline V CDR1 and CDR2: SNHLY, FYNNEI. The length of the CDR3 is 14 residues. The V end was cut by 5 bases, the J end by 5 bases, with 10 bases between. Libraries were prepared by immunoSEQ multiplex PCR; TCRdb keeps only in-frame clonotypes and omits some of them. Here the sample spans 230,000 or so clones, around 94% being singletons. This receptor was taken from a man over 45 in good health. The chain couples TRBV2 to TRBJ1-6; tentatively, D is TRBD1 (6 bases). Sequenced input: blood. CDR3 region: CASSTYRDNSPLHF. For the CDR3, the DNA is TGTGCCAGCAGTACGTACAGGGATAATTCACCCCTCCACTTT. The variable domain in full, completed from reference TRBV2 and TRBJ1-6, reads EPEVTQTPSHQVTQMGQEVILRCVPISNHLYFYWYRQILGQKVEFLVSFYNNEISEKSEIFDDQFSVERPDGSNFTLKIRSTKLEDSAMYFCASSTYRDNSPLHFGNGTRLTVT.